In this sample, the clone carrying this TCR beta chain is medium-sized. TCRdb recomputed calls from the multiplex PCR reads with MiXCR, one row per CDR3 protein. The profile shows around 2,700 distinct CDR3 sequences, about 4.4% of them singletons. The TCR sequence derives from a female donor with breast cancer. The source material was naive CD4+ T cells sorted from blood. The subset denotes: naive CD4+ T cells, CD4+CD45RA+CD25-.

The CDR3 sequence: CASSSYQGGGYTF. CDR3 nucleotide sequence: TGTGCCAGCAGCTCGTACCAGGGAGGTGGCTACACCTTC. The chain is built from TRBV12-3 or TRBV12-4 and TRBJ1-2; D perhaps matches TRBD1 (5 bases). The CDR3 runs 13 residues. Trimming shortened V by 6 bases and J by 7 bases, and 15 bases separated the two germline ends.